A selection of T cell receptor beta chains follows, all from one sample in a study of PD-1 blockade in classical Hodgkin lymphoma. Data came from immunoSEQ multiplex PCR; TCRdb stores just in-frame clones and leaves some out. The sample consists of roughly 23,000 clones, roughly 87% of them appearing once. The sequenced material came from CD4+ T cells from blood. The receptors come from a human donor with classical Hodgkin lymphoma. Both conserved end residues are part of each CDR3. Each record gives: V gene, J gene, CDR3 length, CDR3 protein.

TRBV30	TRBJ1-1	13	CAWKGSGGTEAFF
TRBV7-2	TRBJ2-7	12	CASSTDRYEQYF
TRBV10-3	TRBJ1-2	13	CATQSGDLYGYTF
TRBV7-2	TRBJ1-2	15	CASSPGQGPNYGYTF
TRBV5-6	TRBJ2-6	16	CASSLGQISGANVLTF
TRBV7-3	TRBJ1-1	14	CASSPNGPGGEAFF
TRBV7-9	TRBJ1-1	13	CASSLEGRTEAFF
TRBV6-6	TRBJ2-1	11	CASSREYEQFF
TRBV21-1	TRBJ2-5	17	CASSKARQGAREETQYF
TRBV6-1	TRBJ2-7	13	CASCRDGKVEQYF
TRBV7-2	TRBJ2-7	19	CASSLWGGATLTNNYEQYF
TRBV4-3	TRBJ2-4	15	CASSTGREPKNIQYF
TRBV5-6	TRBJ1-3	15	CASSAEDRGGNTIYF
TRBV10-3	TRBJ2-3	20	CAIRIVRREAGGRSTDTQYF
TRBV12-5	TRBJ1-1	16	CASGFPQGARNTEAFF
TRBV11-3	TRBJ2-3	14	CASSLGRGTDTQYF
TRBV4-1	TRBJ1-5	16	CASSQDSGQRRQPQHF
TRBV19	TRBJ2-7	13	CASSIDSFYEQYF
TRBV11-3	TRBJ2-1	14	CASSPGGSGNEQFF
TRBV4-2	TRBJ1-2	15	CASSQDRGLFYGYTF
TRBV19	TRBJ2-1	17	CASTGTSGSGSAREQFF
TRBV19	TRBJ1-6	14	CASTILTANSPLHF